Following are 31 T cell receptor beta chains from one sample sequenced in a study of blood T cell repertoires in COVID-19. Sequencing used immunoSEQ multiplex PCR; TCRdb keeps in-frame clones, though not all of them. The sample comprises hundreds of thousands of clones, 70% to 85% of which are singletons, and 7.5% to 10% rests with the top ten. The sequenced sample consisted of peripheral blood. All receptors derive from a man older than 75 with acute or convalescent COVID-19.

The rearrangement uses TRBV27 and TRBJ1-4; D unresolved. CDR3 size: 14 residues. Germline CDR1 reads MNHEY; CDR2 reads SMNVEV (reference sequence). V was trimmed by 3 bases and J by 6 bases, leaving 11 bases between them. This CDR3 is CASSFSGRHEKLFF. The CDR3 DNA reads as TGTGCCAGCAGTTTTAGCGGGCGGCATGAAAAACTGTTTTTT.

The chain links TRBV5-1 to TRBJ2-7; 7 bases align to TRBD2. Germline CDR1 SGHRS, CDR2 YFSETQ. Trimming at V came to 0 bases and at J to 5 bases, leaving 5 bases not matched to a gene. This CDR3 is built from 14 residues. The CDR3 nucleotides read TGCGCCAGCAGCTTGGAGTGGGAGGGCCACGAGCAGTACTTC. It is translated as CASSLEWEGHEQYF. The full variable domain, in which reference TRBV5-1 and TRBJ2-7 provide the parts outside the CDR3, is KAGVTQTPRYLIKTRGQQVTLSCSPISGHRSVSWYQQTPGQGLQFLFEYFSETQRNKGNFPGRFSGRQFSNSRSEMNVSTLELGDSALYLCASSLEWEGHEQYFGPGTRLTVT.

This clone turned up a few times. This chain links TRBV18 with TRBJ1-5; D is possibly TRBD1 (5 bases). The CDR3 has 15 residues. CDR1 and CDR2 (germline): KGHSH, LQKENI. Trimming shortened V by 2 bases and J by 2 bases, and 10 bases separated the two germline ends. The CDR3 DNA reads TGTGCCAGCTCACCAAAGGGGCAACGCAATCAGCCCCAGCATTTT. Encoded protein: CASSPKGQRNQPQHF.

The CDR3 DNA reads as TGTGCCAGCAGAACCGGGACAGGGGCCACCTACGAGCAGTACTTC. As protein: CASRTGTGATYEQYF. The chain is built from TRBV5-4 and TRBJ2-7; 10 bases fit TRBD1. The CDR3 runs to 15 residues. J gave up 2 bases and V 5 bases, and 7 bases lay outside the gene matches. In germline, CDR1 is SGHNT, CDR2 YYREEE (reference sequence).

The rearrangement links TRBV9 to TRBJ2-5; the D gene is possibly TRBD1 (6 bases). CDR1 and CDR2 from the germline V gene are SGDLS and YYNGEE. The CDR3 runs to 16 residues. Trimming took 0 bases from V and 1 from J, leaving 13 bases between them. The CDR3 reads CASSVALGQTQETQYF. Written as DNA, the CDR3 is TGTGCCAGCAGCGTAGCTTTAGGACAGACCCAAGAGACCCAGTACTTC.

V and J are TRBV19 and TRBJ2-2, with 7 bases matching TRBD2. The CDR3 extends over 16 amino acids. V lost 8 bases and J lost 4; bases outside the gene matches: 13. Germline values: CDR1 LNHDA, CDR2 SQIVND (reference sequence). CDR3 region: CASCKRGHASTGELFF. CDR3 in DNA: TGTGCCAGTTGTAAGCGGGGCCACGCTTCCACCGGGGAGCTGTTTTTT.

The rearrangement links TRBV11-2 to TRBJ2-7; D not certain. The CDR3 extends over 13 amino acids. Trimming took off 1 base at V and 2 bases at J, with 6 bases between the two ends. CDR1 and CDR2 (germline): SGHAT, FQNNGV. CDR3 region: CASSLAGPYEQYF. The DNA of the CDR3 is TGTGCCAGCAGCTTAGCAGGCCCCTACGAGCAGTACTTC. The complete variable domain, with remaining parts taken from reference TRBV11-2 and TRBJ2-7, reads EAGVAQSPRYKIIEKRQSVAFWCNPISGHATLYWYQQILGQGPKLLIQFQNNGVVDDSQLPKDRFSAERLKGVDSTLKIQPAKLEDSAVYLCASSLAGPYEQYFGPGTRLTVT.

To note about this clone: Relative to the germline gene, one junction end is altered; a read error may explain this. The chain links TRBV28 to TRBJ2-7; D perhaps matches TRBD1 (5 bases). Germline values: CDR1 MDHEN, CDR2 SYDVKM. CDR3 length: 11 amino acids. The CDR3 sequence is CASSSGYGQYF. DNA of the CDR3: TGTGCCAGCAGTTCAGGGTACGGGCAGTACTTC. The full variable domain, with the rest looked up from reference TRBV28 and TRBJ2-7, is DVKVTQSSRYLVKRTGEKVFLECVQDMDHENMFWYRQDPGLGLRLIYFSYDVKMKEKGDIPEGYSVSREKKERFSLILESASTNQTSMYLCASSSGYGQYFGPGTRLTVT.

V is TRBV2 and J is TRBJ2-6; 9 bases fit TRBD1. Germline-derived CDR1 and CDR2 are SNHLY and FYNNEI. V lost 10 bases to trimming and J lost 4 bases; unmatched junction nucleotides: 5. This CDR3 region has 14 residues. CDR3 amino acids: CATGQGIGANVLTF. CDR3 DNA: TGTGCCACCGGACAGGGGATCGGGGCCAACGTCCTGACTTTC.

This rearrangement joins TRBV9 to TRBJ2-1, with 8 bases identical to TRBD1. CDR3 length: 15 residues. Germline V gives CDR1 SGDLS, CDR2 YYNGEE. J lost 3 bases, V lost 3 bases, and 5 bases had no gene match. The CDR3 DNA reads TGTGCCAGCAGCGCCCGGGACAGGAACTACAATGAGCAGTTCTTC. Translating it yields CASSARDRNYNEQFF. Full variable domain (remainder filled in from reference TRBV9 and TRBJ2-1): DSGVTQTPKHLITATGQRVTLRCSPRSGDLSVYWYQQSLDQGLQFLIQYYNGEERAKGNILERFSAQQFPDLHSELNLSSLELGDSALYFCASSARDRNYNEQFFGPGTRLTVL.

The J gene is TRBJ2-1, the V gene TRBV6-5; D gene uncertain. The V gene lost 2 bases and the J gene lost 0 bases, with 8 bases spanning the gap. The CDR3 extends over 15 amino acids. Germline V gene data show CDR1 as MNHEY and CDR2 as SVGAGI. DNA for the CDR3: TGTGCCAGCAGTTACGAATGGAGCTCCTACAATGAGCAGTTCTTC. Encoded protein: CASSYEWSSYNEQFF.

V usage is TRBV6-5 and J usage is TRBJ1-1; tentative D call: TRBD1 (6 bases). The CDR3 runs to 13 residues. Germline lookup yields CDR1 MNHEY and CDR2 SVGAGI. Trimming took 8 bases from V and 3 from J, leaving 13 bases between them. The CDR3, as DNA: TGTGCCAGCCGAAGACAGGTCTACACTGAAGCTTTCTTT. Residues: CASRRQVYTEAFF.

This chain links TRBV28 with TRBJ2-5; perhaps TRBD1 as D (5 bases). Looked up from germline, CDR1 is MDHEN and CDR2 is SYDVKM. Deletions cut 2 bases from V and 1 base from J, with 11 bases between. The CDR3 covers 15 residues. CDR3 sequence: CASSLAGPPQETQYF. CDR3 sequence (DNA): TGTGCCAGCAGTTTAGCAGGGCCTCCCCAAGAGACCCAGTACTTC.

The rearrangement uses TRBV6-2 or TRBV6-3 and TRBJ1-6, with TRBD1 matching over 9 bases. Trimming at V came to 0 bases and at J to 7 bases, leaving 7 bases not matched to a gene. This CDR3 is built from 17 residues. Germline CDR1 MNHEY, CDR2 SVGEGT. In DNA form, the CDR3 reads TGTGCCAGCAGTTACTCGTCTACAGGGGGCCTCAATTCACCCCTCCACTTT. Translated, it gives CASSYSSTGGLNSPLHF.

The V and J genes are TRBV25-1 and TRBJ2-1, with 8 nucleotides matching TRBD1. The V gene's germline CDR1 is MGHDK and CDR2 SYGVNS. This CDR3 has 13 residues. Trimming removed 6 bases from V and 8 bases from J; junction bases left unmatched: 6. The CDR3 spells CASREQGDHEQFF. CDR3 bases: TGTGCCAGCAGGGAACAGGGGGACCATGAGCAGTTCTTC. The entire variable domain, with the rest obtained from reference TRBV25-1 and TRBJ2-1, is as follows: EADIYQTPRYLVIGTGKKITLECSQTMGHDKMYWYQQDPGMELHLIHYSYGVNSTEKGDLSSESTVSRIRTEHFPLTLESARPSHTSQYLCASREQGDHEQFFGPGTRLTVL.

The CDR3 sequence is CASGLVTEGITYEQYF. CDR3 nucleotide sequence: TGTGCTAGTGGTTTGGTGACGGAGGGTATAACCTACGAGCAGTACTTC. This chain joins TRBV12-5 and TRBJ2-7, with a weak D call TRBD2 (6 bases). The CDR3 spans 16 residues. The germline gives CDR1 LGHNT, CDR2 FRNRAP. Between the trimmed V and J ends, which lost 0 bases and 2 bases, there was a span of 14 bases.

This rearrangement joins TRBV5-1 to TRBJ1-1; TRBD1 is a possible D gene (5 bases). Germline V gene data show CDR1 as SGHRS and CDR2 as YFSETQ. The V and J ends lost 4 bases and 0 bases respectively, with 16 bases between them. The CDR3 totals 16 residues. The CDR3 nucleotides read TGCGCCAGCAGCGGTTCCCAGGGTGCCATGAACACTGAAGCTTTCTTT. Amino acid sequence: CASSGSQGAMNTEAFF.

This sequence joins TRBV6-1 and TRBJ2-7; TRBD1 matches at 12 bases. This CDR3 is 16 amino acids long. Germline CDR1 is MNHNS and CDR2 is SASEGT. Trimming at V came to 2 bases and at J to 1 base, leaving 3 bases not matched to a gene. In DNA, the CDR3 is TGTGCCAGCAGTGAACCGGGACAGGGGGCGTCCTACGAGCAGTACTTC. It specifies CASSEPGQGASYEQYF.

This chain connects TRBV24-1 to TRBJ1-1; weak D call: TRBD1 (5 bases). The CDR3 is made up of 13 amino acids. Looked up from germline, CDR1 is KGHDR and CDR2 is SFDVKD. V was trimmed by 2 bases and J by 4 bases, leaving 7 bases between them. The CDR3 sequence: CATSDYRSTEAFF. CDR3 DNA sequence: TGTGCCACCAGTGATTACAGGAGCACTGAAGCTTTCTTT.

The chain has TRBV14 and TRBJ2-7; D might be TRBD2 (6 bases). Trimming cost V 1 base and J 0 bases, with 19 bases left between them. CDR1 SGHDN and CDR2 FVKESK come from the germline V gene. The CDR3 has 18 amino acids. CDR3 protein: CASSQVLGRGSSSYEQYF. The CDR3 DNA follows: TGTGCCAGCAGCCAAGTCTTGGGGCGGGGCTCTAGCTCCTACGAGCAGTACTTC.

V and J are TRBV6-5 and TRBJ1-3; D gene unclear. The CDR3 spans 14 residues. From germline, CDR1 is MNHEY and CDR2 SVGAGI. V was clipped by 2 bases and J by 0 bases, with 5 bases between them. As DNA, the CDR3 is TGTGCCAGCAGTTACAGGAGCTCTGGAAACACCATATATTTT. Translating gives CASSYRSSGNTIYF.

The chain joins TRBV3-1 (or the pseudogene TRBV3-2) to TRBJ2-2; TRBD2 aligns across 8 bases. V shed 0 bases, J shed 4 bases, and the junction held 4 bases outside the gene matches. Germline CDR1 reads LGHDT; CDR2 reads YNNKEL (reference sequence). The CDR3 runs 16 residues. The DNA for the CDR3 is TGTGCCAGCAGCCAAGAGGGTAGCGGGGCCACCGGGGAGCTGTTTTTT. This sequence encodes CASSQEGSGATGELFF.

The chain links TRBV18 to TRBJ2-7, with 7 bases matching TRBD1. From germline, CDR1 is KGHSH and CDR2 LQKENI. This CDR3 has 16 amino acids. The trim removed 6 bases at V and 7 bases at J, leaving 18 bases unmatched. CDR3 nucleotides: TGTGCCAGCTCCAACTACCTCACAGGGGCCTGGATGGAGCAGTACTTC. Amino acids: CASSNYLTGAWMEQYF.

V is TRBV5-4 and J is TRBJ2-3; TRBD2 matches at 11 bases. This CDR3 has 18 amino acids. The germline V gene encodes CDR1 SGHNT and CDR2 YYREEE (reference sequence). V gave up 3 bases and J gave up 3 bases; unmatched junction bases: 12. CDR3 loop: CASSSGSDLAGGTDTQYF. In DNA, the CDR3 is TGTGCCAGCAGCTCGGGGAGTGATCTAGCGGGGGGTACAGATACGCAGTATTTT. The full variable domain, with the rest looked up from reference TRBV5-4 and TRBJ2-3, is ETGVTQSPTHLIKTRGQQVTLRCSSQSGHNTVSWYQQALGQGPQFIFQYYREEENGRGNFPPRFSGLQFPNYSSELNVNALELDDSALYLCASSSGSDLAGGTDTQYFGPGTRLTVL.

The CDR3 region is CASSSRTGANEKLFF. The CDR3 coding sequence is TGCGCCAGCAGCTCCCGGACAGGGGCTAATGAAAAACTGTTTTTT. The chain employs TRBV5-1 and TRBJ1-4, with 9 bases matching TRBD1. CDR3 length equals 15 residues. CDR1 is SGHRS and CDR2 is YFSETQ in the germline V gene. Trimming cost V 3 bases and J 3 bases; bases outside gene matches: 3.

The chain carries TRBV7-3 and TRBJ2-1, with 10 bases lining up with TRBD2. The J segment lost 2 bases and the V segment lost 1 base, leaving 5 bases of the junction unmatched. Germline values: CDR1 SGHTA, CDR2 FQGTGA. The CDR3 consists of 17 residues. The CDR3: CASSLKRGLATYNEQFF. For the CDR3, the DNA is TGTGCCAGCAGCTTAAAGAGGGGACTAGCGACCTACAATGAGCAGTTCTTC.

V is TRBV24-1 and J is TRBJ1-5; 8 positions agree with TRBD1. The ends lost 4 bases at V and 5 bases at J; junction bases unmatched: 6. The germline CDR1 and CDR2 sequences are KGHDR and SFDVKD. This CDR3 is 15 amino acids long. The CDR3 DNA sequence: TGTGCCACCAGTGAAGCCGGACAGGGCCATCAGCCCCAGCATTTT. It is translated as CATSEAGQGHQPQHF.

V usage is TRBV30 and J usage is TRBJ1-1; TRBD1 is a possible D gene (6 bases). CDR1 is GTSNPN and CDR2 is SVGIG in the germline V gene (reference sequence). The ends were cut back, 2 bases at V and 4 bases at J, with 20 bases in the middle. The CDR3 loop spans 16 amino acids. The CDR3 sequence is CAWSPRWGHRVTEAFF. The CDR3 DNA is TGTGCCTGGAGTCCTAGGTGGGGGCACAGGGTCACTGAAGCTTTCTTT.

The chain carries TRBV10-1 and TRBJ1-2; 7 bases align to TRBD1. In germline, CDR1 is WNHNN, CDR2 SYGVQD (reference sequence). This CDR3 contains 13 residues. V shed 1 base, J shed 4 bases, and the junction held 0 bases outside the gene matches. The CDR3 is CASSEYRGYGYTF. CDR3 DNA: TGCGCCAGCAGTGAGTACAGGGGCTATGGCTACACCTTC.

The V gene is TRBV25-1, the J gene TRBJ2-2; 10 bases are a match to TRBD1. CDR1 MGHDK and CDR2 SYGVNS come from the germline V gene. The CDR3 has 14 residues. With V trimmed by 7 bases and J by 6 bases, 5 bases remained unmatched. DNA for the CDR3: TGTGCCAGCACCGGGACAGGGGTGGCCGGGGAGCTGTTTTTT. Translated: CASTGTGVAGELFF. Full variable domain (remainder filled in from reference TRBV25-1 and TRBJ2-2): EADIYQTPRYLVIGTGKKITLECSQTMGHDKMYWYQQDPGMELHLIHYSYGVNSTEKGDLSSESTVSRIRTEHFPLTLESARPSHTSQYLCASTGTGVAGELFFGEGSRLTVL.

This chain joins TRBV6-5 and TRBJ2-5; TRBD2 matches at 8 bases. The CDR3 extends over 13 amino acids. V shed 9 bases and J 2 bases; nucleotides not matched to a gene: 5. The V gene's germline CDR1 is MNHEY and CDR2 SVGAGI. CDR3 sequence (DNA): TGTGCCAGTCGGGGGGGGCGTCAAGAGACCCAGTACTTC. Residues: CASRGGRQETQYF.